The 21 T cell receptor beta chains below come from one sample, sequenced in a study of graft-versus-host responses after intestinal transplantation. This table comes from immunoSEQ multiplex PCR, and its TCRdb copy is limited to in-frame clones, with some not included. The sample carries some 26,000 clones, 94% recorded once. The starting material was PBMCs, obtained 156 days after intestinal transplant. These receptors were taken from a human patient who received an intestinal transplant, so some T cells may come from the graft donor.

V usage is TRBV28 and J usage is TRBJ1-2, with D possibly TRBD1 on 6 matching bases. Germline-derived CDR1 and CDR2 are MDHEN and SYDVKM. Trimming took 6 bases from V and 4 from J, leaving 12 bases between them. The CDR3 extends over 13 amino acids. The CDR3 bases are TGTGCCAGCAGCGAAGACAGGCCCTATGGCTACACCTTC. The encoded protein is CASSEDRPYGYTF.

The chain recombines TRBV9 with TRBJ1-6, with D possibly being TRBD1 (5 bases). Germline V lookup: CDR1 SGDLS, CDR2 YYNGEE. V was cut by 0 bases and J by 10 bases, with 14 bases left in between. The CDR3 has 15 amino acids. CDR3 sequence (DNA): TGTGCCAGCAGCGTAGCTAGCAGGGTTGAGTCACCCCTCCACTTT. Its protein product is CASSVASRVESPLHF.

The rearrangement joins TRBV5-1 to TRBJ2-2; 11 nucleotides line up with TRBD2. The junction had 2 bases not matched to a gene; V was cut back by 2 bases and J by 5 bases. The CDR3 covers 15 residues. Germline V gene sequence: CDR1 SGHRS, CDR2 YFSETQ. DNA of the CDR3: TGCGCCAGCAGCTTCCTAGCGGGAGGTACCGGGGAGCTGTTTTTT. Its protein is CASSFLAGGTGELFF.

The V call is TRBV2, the J call TRBJ2-7, with D maybe TRBD1 (7 bases). The CDR3 extends over 15 amino acids. Trimming cost V 5 bases and J 4 bases, with 18 bases left between them. Germline V CDR1 and CDR2: SNHLY, FYNNEI. CDR3 region: CASSSPSTGRYEQYF. The CDR3 nucleotides are TGTGCCAGCAGTAGCCCCTCGACAGGGAGGTACGAGCAGTACTTC.

This clone was found once. The chain uses TRBV5-4 and TRBJ1-2; TRBD1 matches 7 bases. The V gene end was trimmed by 6 bases and the J gene end by 8 bases; junction bases not matched to a gene: 7. The germline V gene encodes CDR1 SGHNT and CDR2 YYREEE (reference sequence). The CDR3 contains 12 residues. CDR3 region: CASTGDSRGYTF. The CDR3, as DNA: TGTGCCAGCACCGGGGACAGCCGAGGCTACACCTTC.

The chain links TRBV6-5 to TRBJ2-5; maybe TRBD2 (5 bases). CDR3 length: 13 residues. Trimming took 5 bases from V and 4 from J, leaving 11 bases between them. Per germline, CDR1 MNHEY and CDR2 SVGAGI. In DNA, the CDR3 is TGTGCCAGCAGTCAAGACTATACAGAGACCCAGTACTTC. Its protein is CASSQDYTETQYF.

This clone was seen once. This chain joins TRBV27 and TRBJ2-7; a possible D gene is TRBD1 (5 bases). With 2 bases removed from V and 5 bases from J, the gap between germline ends came to 16 bases. The CDR3 is 15 residues long. From germline, CDR1 is MNHEY and CDR2 SMNVEV (reference sequence). CDR3 region: CASSLIPQGYHEQYF. The CDR3 DNA follows: TGTGCCAGCAGTTTAATTCCCCAGGGTTACCACGAGCAGTACTTC.

The chain carries TRBV6-1 and TRBJ1-2; D is uncertain. V lost 1 base and J 6 bases, leaving 15 bases between the germline ends. Germline V gene sequence: CDR1 MNHNS, CDR2 SASEGT. CDR3 length: 15 residues. The CDR3 DNA is TGTGCCAGCAGTGAAGTTGGGTACCAATTGAATGGCTACACCTTC. The encoded protein is CASSEVGYQLNGYTF.

The chain employs TRBV5-1 and TRBJ2-2; D is unresolved. The CDR3 contains 14 residues. V lost 0 bases and J lost 1, with 4 bases in between. Germline V lookup: CDR1 SGHRS, CDR2 YFSETQ. As DNA, the CDR3 is TGCGCCAGCAGCTTGGGGGGGAACACCGGGGAGCTGTTTTTT. The encoded protein is CASSLGGNTGELFF.

This clone was picked up one time. The chain links TRBV25-1 to TRBJ1-1, with 8 nucleotides matching TRBD1. The V segment lost 7 bases and the J segment 5 bases; nucleotides outside the gene matches: 9. The CDR3 runs to 14 residues. Per germline, CDR1 MGHDK and CDR2 SYGVNS. Here the CDR3 DNA reads TGTGCCAGCACCGCCGACAGGGGTCGGACTGAAGCTTTCTTT. As protein: CASTADRGRTEAFF. The full variable domain, its missing parts supplied by reference TRBV25-1 and TRBJ1-1, is EADIYQTPRYLVIGTGKKITLECSQTMGHDKMYWYQQDPGMELHLIHYSYGVNSTEKGDLSSESTVSRIRTEHFPLTLESARPSHTSQYLCASTADRGRTEAFFGQGTRLTVV.

The V and J genes are TRBV6-6 and TRBJ2-6; no firm D call. The length of the CDR3 is 15 residues. Germline V CDR1 and CDR2: MNHNY, SVGAGI (reference sequence). The V and J ends lost 7 bases and 0 bases respectively, with 10 bases between them. The CDR3 here is CASTAALSGANVLTF. DNA for the CDR3: TGTGCCAGCACTGCAGCCCTCTCTGGGGCCAACGTCCTGACTTTC.

The chain recombines TRBV6-5 with TRBJ1-1; 10 positions match TRBD1. CDR3 size: 11 residues. V gave up 8 bases and J gave up 7 bases; unmatched junction bases: 1. Germline CDR1 is MNHEY and CDR2 is SVGAGI. In DNA, the CDR3 is TGTGCCAGCCGGGACAGGGGTGAAGCTTTCTTT. Its protein product is CASRDRGEAFF.

The chain recombines TRBV29-1 with TRBJ1-1; no clear D gene. The CDR3 runs to 11 residues. Trimming shortened V by 4 bases and J by 4 bases, and 7 bases separated the two germline ends. CDR1 is SQVTM and CDR2 is ANQGSEA in the germline V gene. The DNA of the CDR3 is TGCAGCGTTGGGGTTTTCACTGAAGCTTTCTTT. Amino acids: CSVGVFTEAFF.

The count of this clone is one. V gene TRBV30 combines with J gene TRBJ1-2; D may be TRBD1 (5 bases). The germline CDR1 and CDR2 sequences are GTSNPN and SVGIG (reference sequence). The CDR3 has 16 amino acids. V lost 0 bases to trimming and J lost 2 bases, with 16 bases between them. This CDR3 reads CAWSVRPGRVNYGYTF. The CDR3 DNA follows: TGTGCCTGGAGTGTACGTCCGGGACGGGTGAACTATGGCTACACCTTC.

The chain recombines TRBV6-1 with TRBJ2-1; 11 bases agree with TRBD2. With 5 bases clipped from V and 5 bases from J, the junction kept 5 bases outside the gene matches. The CDR3 totals 15 residues. The germline V gene has CDR1 MNHNS and CDR2 SASEGT. The CDR3 loop is CASSMTSGIDNEQFF. In DNA form, the CDR3 reads TGTGCCAGCAGTATGACTAGCGGGATAGACAATGAGCAGTTCTTC.

This CDR3 reads CASSWGTGDAFF. The CDR3 region has the DNA TGTGCCAGTAGCTGGGGGACAGGGGATGCTTTCTTT. The chain has TRBV19 and TRBJ1-1, with 10 bases aligning to TRBD1. The V segment lost 6 bases and the J segment 11 bases; nucleotides outside the gene matches: 6. Per the germline V gene, CDR1 is LNHDA and CDR2 is SQIVND (reference sequence). This CDR3 spans 12 amino acids.

The chain joins TRBV7-7 to TRBJ1-6; perhaps TRBD1 as D (6 bases). Between the trimmed V and J ends, which lost 5 bases and 5 bases, there was a span of 7 bases. The germline V gene has CDR1 SSHAT and CDR2 FNYEAQ (reference sequence). There are 13 residues in the CDR3. Here the CDR3 DNA reads TGTGCCAGCAGCACAGGGAATAATTCACCCCTCCACTTT. Translation gives CASSTGNNSPLHF.

The gene calls are TRBV19 and TRBJ1-6; 8 bases match TRBD1. The V gene's germline CDR1 is LNHDA and CDR2 SQIVND (reference sequence). CDR3 length: 13 residues. The trim removed 6 bases at V and 10 bases at J, leaving 5 bases unmatched. The CDR3 sequence: CASRDREGSPLHF. Written as DNA, the CDR3 is TGTGCCAGTAGGGACAGGGAAGGGTCACCCCTCCACTTT.

This rearrangement joins TRBV28 to TRBJ2-3; D unclear. V gave up 6 bases and J gave up 2 bases, with 18 bases separating them. CDR1 MDHEN and CDR2 SYDVKM come from the germline V gene. The CDR3 has 16 residues. The CDR3 DNA is TGTGCCAGCAGCCCACAGATTAGCTTTCTCACAGATACGCAGTATTTT. Amino acid sequence: CASSPQISFLTDTQYF.

This clone was observed a handful of times. This chain links TRBV18 with TRBJ2-7; D call uncertain. This CDR3 has 15 residues. Per germline, CDR1 KGHSH and CDR2 LQKENI. Deletions cut 2 bases from V and 0 bases from J, with 11 bases between. CDR3 sequence (DNA): TGTGCCAGCTCACCAACGTCGGGCGGCTCCTACGAGCAGTACTTC. Translating it yields CASSPTSGGSYEQYF.

The chain has TRBV5-1 and TRBJ2-7; D possibly corresponds to TRBD2 (5 bases). The CDR3 contains 12 residues. Trimming shortened V by 2 bases and J by 7 bases, and 10 bases separated the two germline ends. Per the germline V gene, CDR1 is SGHRS and CDR2 is YFSETQ. CDR3 residues: CASSLTSGEQYF. In DNA form, the CDR3 reads TGCGCCAGCAGCTTAACCTCGGGAGAGCAGTACTTC.